In its sample, the clone carrying this T cell receptor (beta chain) was seen a few times. As yet, its antigen is unknown. Assay used: immunoSEQ multiplex PCR; TCRdb lists only in-frame clones, some missing. The table includes hundreds of thousands of clones, roughly 89% detected once. This entry comes from a study of cytomegalovirus exposure and HLA in healthy donors. Study-wide findings and caveats: The tendency of first-cohort TCR clusters to co-occur in the 90 to 150 validation repertoires was the finding of a later analysis. Associated with cytomegalovirus, according to the listing, were around 170 TCR beta chains.

V shed 4 bases and J shed 0 bases, with 12 bases lying between them. The CDR3 spans 15 residues. Germline CDR1 MNHNS, CDR2 SASEGT. This clonotype was obtained from a man aged 18 to 35 in good health and CMV-seronegative. The chain joins TRBV6-1 to TRBJ1-1, with no clear D. The sequenced sample consisted of PBMCs. The CDR3 sequence is CASSGQSILNTEAFF. CDR3 coding DNA: TGTGCCAGCAGTGGACAATCGATTCTGAACACTGAAGCTTTCTTT.